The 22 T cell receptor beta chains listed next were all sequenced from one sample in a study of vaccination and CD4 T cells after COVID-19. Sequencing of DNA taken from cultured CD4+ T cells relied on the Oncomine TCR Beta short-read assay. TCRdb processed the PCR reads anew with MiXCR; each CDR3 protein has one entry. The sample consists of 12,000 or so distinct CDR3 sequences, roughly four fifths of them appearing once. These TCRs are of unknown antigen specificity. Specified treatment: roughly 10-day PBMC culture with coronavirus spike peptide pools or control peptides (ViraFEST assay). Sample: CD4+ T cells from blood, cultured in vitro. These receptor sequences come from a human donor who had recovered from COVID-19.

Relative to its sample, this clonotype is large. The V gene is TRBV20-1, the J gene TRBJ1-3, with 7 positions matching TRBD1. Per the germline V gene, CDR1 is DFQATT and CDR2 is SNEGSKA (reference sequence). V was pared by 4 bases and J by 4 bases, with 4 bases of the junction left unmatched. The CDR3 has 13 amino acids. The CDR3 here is CSAKQGLGNTIYF. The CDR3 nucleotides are TGCAGTGCTAAACAGGGGTTGGGAAACACCATATATTTT.

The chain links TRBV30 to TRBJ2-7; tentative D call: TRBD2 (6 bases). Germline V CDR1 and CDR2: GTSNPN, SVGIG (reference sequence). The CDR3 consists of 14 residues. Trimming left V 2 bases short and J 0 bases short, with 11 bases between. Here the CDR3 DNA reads TGTGCCTGGAGTTACGGGAGACCCTCCTACGAGCAGTACTTC. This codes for CAWSYGRPSYEQYF. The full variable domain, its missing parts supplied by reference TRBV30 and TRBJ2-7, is SQTIHQWPATLVQPVGSPLSLECTVEGTSNPNLYWYRQAAGRGLQLLFYSVGIGQISSEVPQNLSASRPQDRQFILSSKKLLLSDSGFYLCAWSYGRPSYEQYFGPGTRLTVT.

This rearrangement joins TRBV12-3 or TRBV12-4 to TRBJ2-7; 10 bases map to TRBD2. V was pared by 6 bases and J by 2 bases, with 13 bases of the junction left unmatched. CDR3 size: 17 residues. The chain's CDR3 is CASSSTPIAGGTYEQYF. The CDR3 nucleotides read TGTGCCAGCAGCAGCACTCCGATAGCGGGGGGCACCTACGAGCAGTACTTC.

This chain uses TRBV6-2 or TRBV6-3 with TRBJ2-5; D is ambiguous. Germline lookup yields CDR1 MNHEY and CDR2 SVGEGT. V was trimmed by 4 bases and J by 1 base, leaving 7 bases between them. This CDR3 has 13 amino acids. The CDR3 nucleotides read TGTGCCAGCAGTTTGCTGTTCCAAGAGACCCAGTACTTC. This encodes CASSLLFQETQYF.

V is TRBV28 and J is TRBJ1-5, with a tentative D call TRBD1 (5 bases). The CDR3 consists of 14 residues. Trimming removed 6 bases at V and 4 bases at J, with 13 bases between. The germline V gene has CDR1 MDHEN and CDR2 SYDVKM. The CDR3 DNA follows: TGTGCCAGCAGCCCCAGCGGGGGGAATCAGCCCCAGCATTTT. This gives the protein CASSPSGGNQPQHF.

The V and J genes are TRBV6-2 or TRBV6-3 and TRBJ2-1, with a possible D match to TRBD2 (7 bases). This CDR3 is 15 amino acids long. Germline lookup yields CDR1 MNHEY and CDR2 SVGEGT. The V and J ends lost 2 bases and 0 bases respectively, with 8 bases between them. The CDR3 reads CASSYRGASYNEQFF. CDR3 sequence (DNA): TGTGCCAGCAGTTACCGGGGGGCCTCCTACAATGAGCAGTTCTTC.

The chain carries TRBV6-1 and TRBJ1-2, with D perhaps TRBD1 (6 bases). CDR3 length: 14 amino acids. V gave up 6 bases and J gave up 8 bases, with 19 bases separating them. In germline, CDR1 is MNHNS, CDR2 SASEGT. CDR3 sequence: CASSLNTGSGGYTF. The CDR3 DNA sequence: TGTGCCAGCAGCTTAAACACAGGGTCTGGGGGCTACACCTTC.

The CDR3 sequence: CSASWGGNQPQHF. CDR3 nucleotides: TGCAGTGCTAGTTGGGGGGGCAATCAGCCCCAGCATTTT. The rearrangement joins TRBV20-1 to TRBJ1-5, with D tentatively TRBD1 (5 bases). The germline gives CDR1 DFQATT, CDR2 SNEGSKA (reference sequence). The CDR3 is 13 amino acids. The ends were cut back, 3 bases at V and 2 bases at J, with 8 bases in the middle.

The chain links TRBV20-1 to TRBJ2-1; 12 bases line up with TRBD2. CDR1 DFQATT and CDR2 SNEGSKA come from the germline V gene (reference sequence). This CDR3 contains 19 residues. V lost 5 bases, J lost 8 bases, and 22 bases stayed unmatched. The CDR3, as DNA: TGCAGTGCTCCGGGACATCTAGCGGGAGGGGGGGGAGTTGGGGATGAGCAGTTCTTC. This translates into CSAPGHLAGGGGVGDEQFF.

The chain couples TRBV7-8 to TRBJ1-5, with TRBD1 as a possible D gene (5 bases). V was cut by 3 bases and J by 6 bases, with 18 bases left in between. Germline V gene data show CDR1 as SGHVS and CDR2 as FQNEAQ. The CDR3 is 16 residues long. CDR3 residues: CASSFRAGGASQPQHF. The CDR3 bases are TGTGCCAGCAGCTTCAGAGCAGGAGGGGCTAGTCAGCCCCAGCATTTT.

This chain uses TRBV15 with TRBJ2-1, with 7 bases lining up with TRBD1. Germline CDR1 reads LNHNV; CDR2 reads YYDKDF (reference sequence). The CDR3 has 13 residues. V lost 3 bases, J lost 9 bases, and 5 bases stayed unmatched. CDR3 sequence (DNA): TGTGCCACCAGCAGGGGTAGGGACAGTGAGCAGTTCTTC. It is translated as CATSRGRDSEQFF.

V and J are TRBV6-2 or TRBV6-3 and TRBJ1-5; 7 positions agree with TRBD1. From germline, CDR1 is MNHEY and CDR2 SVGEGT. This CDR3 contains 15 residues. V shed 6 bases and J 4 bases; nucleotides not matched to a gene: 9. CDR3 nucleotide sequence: TGTGCCAGCAGGCACCGGGACAGCATAAATCAGCCCCAGCATTTT. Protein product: CASRHRDSINQPQHF.

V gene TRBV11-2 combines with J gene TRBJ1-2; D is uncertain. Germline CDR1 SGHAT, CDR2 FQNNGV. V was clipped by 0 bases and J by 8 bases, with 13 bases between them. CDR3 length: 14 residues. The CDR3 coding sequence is TGTGCCAGCAGCTTAGATGTTATGGCTCTGGGCTACACCTTC. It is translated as CASSLDVMALGYTF.

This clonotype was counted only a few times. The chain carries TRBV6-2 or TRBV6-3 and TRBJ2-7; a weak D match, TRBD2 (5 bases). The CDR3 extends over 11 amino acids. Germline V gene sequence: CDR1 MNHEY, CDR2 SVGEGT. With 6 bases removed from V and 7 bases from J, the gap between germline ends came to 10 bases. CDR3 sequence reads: CASRTPGEQYF. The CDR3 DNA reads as TGTGCCAGCAGAACCCCGGGGGAGCAGTACTTC.

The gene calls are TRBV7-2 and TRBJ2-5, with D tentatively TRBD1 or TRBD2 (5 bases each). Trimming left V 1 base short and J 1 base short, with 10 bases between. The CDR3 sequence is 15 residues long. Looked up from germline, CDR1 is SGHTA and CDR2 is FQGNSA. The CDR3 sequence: CASSLVGGIQETQYF. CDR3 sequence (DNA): TGTGCCAGCAGCTTAGTTGGGGGAATCCAAGAGACCCAGTACTTC.

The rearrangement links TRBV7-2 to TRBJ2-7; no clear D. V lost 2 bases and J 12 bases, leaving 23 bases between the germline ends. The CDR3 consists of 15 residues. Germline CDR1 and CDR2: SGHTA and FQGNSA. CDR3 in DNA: TGTGCCAGCAGCTTACGGCAAGACCTAACCAGCCTTCCGTACTTC. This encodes CASSLRQDLTSLPYF. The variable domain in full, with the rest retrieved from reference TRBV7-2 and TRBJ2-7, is GAGVSQSPSNKVTEKGKDVELRCDPISGHTALYWYRQSLGQGLEFLIYFQGNSAPDKSGLPSDRFSAERTGGSVSTLTIQRTQQEDSAVYLCASSLRQDLTSLPYFGPGTRLTVT.

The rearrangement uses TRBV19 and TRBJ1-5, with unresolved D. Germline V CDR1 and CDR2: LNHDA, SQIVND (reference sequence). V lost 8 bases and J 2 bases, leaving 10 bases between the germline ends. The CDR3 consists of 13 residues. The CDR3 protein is CASEGRGNQPQHF. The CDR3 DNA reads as TGTGCCAGTGAAGGGAGAGGCAATCAGCCCCAGCATTTT.

CDR3 nucleotides: TGTGCCACCAGTGATCACAGTAACTATGGCTACACCTTC. Amino acid sequence: CATSDHSNYGYTF. V usage is TRBV24-1 and J usage is TRBJ1-2; no definite D call. Trimming stripped 3 bases from V and 1 base from J, with 5 bases between. CDR3 length equals 13 residues. Germline V gene lookup returns CDR1 KGHDR and CDR2 SFDVKD.

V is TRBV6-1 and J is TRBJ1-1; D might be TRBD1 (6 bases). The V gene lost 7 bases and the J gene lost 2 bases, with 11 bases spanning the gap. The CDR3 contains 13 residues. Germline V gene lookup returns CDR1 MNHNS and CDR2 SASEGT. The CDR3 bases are TGTGCCAGCAAGGGGGGAAGAAACACTGAAGCTTTCTTT. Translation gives CASKGGRNTEAFF.

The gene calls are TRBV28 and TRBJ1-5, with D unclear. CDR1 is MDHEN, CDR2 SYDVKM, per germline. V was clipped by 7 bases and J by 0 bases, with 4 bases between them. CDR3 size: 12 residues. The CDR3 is CASTYSNQPQHF. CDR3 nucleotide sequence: TGTGCCAGCACCTATAGCAATCAGCCCCAGCATTTT.

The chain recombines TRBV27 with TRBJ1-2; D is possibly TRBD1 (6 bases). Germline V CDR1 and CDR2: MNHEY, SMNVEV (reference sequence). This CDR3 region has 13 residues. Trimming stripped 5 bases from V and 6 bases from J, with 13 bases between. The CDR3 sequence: CASSRRTEDGYTF. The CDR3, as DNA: TGTGCCAGCAGTAGAAGGACAGAAGATGGCTACACCTTC.

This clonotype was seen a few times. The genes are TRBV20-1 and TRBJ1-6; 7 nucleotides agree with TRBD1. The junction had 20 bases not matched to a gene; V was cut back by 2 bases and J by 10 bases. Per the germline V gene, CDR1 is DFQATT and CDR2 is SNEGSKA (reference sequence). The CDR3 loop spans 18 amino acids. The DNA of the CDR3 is TGCAGTGCTAGAAAAAACAGGACAGGCGGGAGGGGGGGGTCACCCCTCCACTTT. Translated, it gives CSARKNRTGGRGGSPLHF.